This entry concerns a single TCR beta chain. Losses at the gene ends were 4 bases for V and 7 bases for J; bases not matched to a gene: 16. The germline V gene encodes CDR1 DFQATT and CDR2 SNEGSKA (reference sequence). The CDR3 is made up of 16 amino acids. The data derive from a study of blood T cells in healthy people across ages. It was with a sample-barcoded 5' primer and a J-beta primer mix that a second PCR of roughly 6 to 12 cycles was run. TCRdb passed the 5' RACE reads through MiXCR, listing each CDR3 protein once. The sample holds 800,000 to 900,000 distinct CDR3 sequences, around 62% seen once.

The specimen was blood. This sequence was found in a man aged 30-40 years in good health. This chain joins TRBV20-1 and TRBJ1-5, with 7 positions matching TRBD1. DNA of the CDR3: TGCAGTGCTAATTACAGGGGTATAGGTGCGGAGCAGCCCCAGCATTTT. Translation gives CSANYRGIGAEQPQHF.